The T cell receptor beta chain described here comes from a study of blood T cell repertoires in COVID-19. Original data processing: Quantification of nucleated cells was approximated via reference gene primer amplification. The repertoire was sequenced with immunoSEQ multiplex PCR; TCRdb's copy has only in-frame clones and lacks some. V, J and clone size reflect that table, while D and trimming were determined from the DNA. Here the sample spans around 98,000 clones, 82% being singletons. The clonotype originates from a man between 65 and 85 years old with active or convalescent COVID-19. The sequenced sample consisted of peripheral blood.

DNA for the CDR3: TGTGCCAGTAGTTCGGGATCGGCGGGAGACACCATATATTTT. Its protein product is CASSSGSAGDTIYF. The chain recombines TRBV19 with TRBJ1-3; D is unclear. CDR1 and CDR2 (germline): LNHDA, SQIVND (reference sequence). The CDR3 runs 14 residues. Trimming left V 5 bases short and J 8 bases short, with 16 bases between.